What follows are 17 T cell receptor beta chains derived from one specimen sequenced in a study of radiotherapy plus CTLA-4 blockade in lung cancer. Sequenced by immunoSEQ multiplex PCR; TCRdb stores in-frame clones only, minus some. This sample carries about 51,000 clones, around 79% of them seen once, and the ten largest clones take about 9%. Sample: peripheral blood, taken from a patient treated with radiotherapy plus ipilimumab. Receptors were obtained from a human donor with non-small cell lung cancer who had a complete response to radiotherapy plus ipilimumab.

This chain connects TRBV18 to TRBJ1-3; no clear D. V gave up 4 bases and J gave up 0 bases, with 10 bases separating them. Germline V gene sequence: CDR1 KGHSH, CDR2 LQKENI. There are 15 residues in the CDR3. The CDR3 here is CASSLGTGSGNTIYF. CDR3 bases: TGTGCCAGCTCACTAGGAACGGGCTCTGGAAACACCATATATTTT.

CDR3: CAWTGGGNQPQHF. CDR3 sequence (DNA): TGTGCCTGGACAGGGGGCGGCAATCAGCCCCAGCATTTT. V gene TRBV30 combines with J gene TRBJ1-5; 8 positions agree with TRBD1. The ends lost 4 bases at V and 2 bases at J; junction bases unmatched: 1. Germline V gene lookup returns CDR1 GTSNPN and CDR2 SVGIG (reference sequence). The CDR3 totals 13 residues.

This clone was recorded only once. The chain links TRBV30 to TRBJ1-4, with D hard to call. V was clipped by 1 base and J by 13 bases, with 13 bases between them. This CDR3 comprises 12 residues. Per germline, CDR1 GTSNPN and CDR2 SVGIG (reference sequence). The CDR3 loop is CAWSERQLGLFF. For the CDR3, the DNA is TGTGCCTGGAGTGAAAGACAACTGGGACTGTTTTTT.

The chain employs TRBV29-1 and TRBJ2-7; 9 bases map to TRBD1. Losses at the gene ends were 0 bases for V and 5 bases for J; bases not matched to a gene: 14. CDR1 SQVTM and CDR2 ANQGSEA come from the germline V gene. The CDR3 is 17 amino acids. DNA for the CDR3: TGCAGCGTTGAAGACCAAAACACCGGGACAGGGTACCACGAGCAGTACTTC. Translated, it gives CSVEDQNTGTGYHEQYF.

This sequence joins TRBV7-8 and TRBJ1-5; 7 positions match TRBD1. With 3 bases clipped from V and 6 bases from J, the junction kept 5 bases outside the gene matches. Per the germline V gene, CDR1 is SGHVS and CDR2 is FQNEAQ. The CDR3 consists of 14 residues. CDR3 in DNA: TGTGCCAGCAGCTTCTCGACAGGGCTTCAGCCCCAGCATTTT. It encodes CASSFSTGLQPQHF.

Here the CDR3 DNA reads TGTGCCAGCAGCCGGATGACAGGGGATAGCAATCAGCCCCAGCATTTT. This encodes CASSRMTGDSNQPQHF. The chain has TRBV5-6 and TRBJ1-5; 8 nucleotides line up with TRBD1. The CDR3 runs 16 residues. The germline V gene has CDR1 SGHDT and CDR2 YYEEEE. V lost 4 bases to trimming and J lost 0 bases; unmatched junction nucleotides: 6.

This clone has just one count. This chain links TRBV18 with TRBJ2-3; D unresolved. Germline lookup yields CDR1 KGHSH and CDR2 LQKENI. The CDR3 contains 15 residues. V was trimmed by 3 bases and J by 0 bases, leaving 10 bases between them. The CDR3: CASSPPFSSTDTQYF. DNA for the CDR3: TGTGCCAGCTCACCTCCGTTTTCTAGCACAGATACGCAGTATTTT.

In its sample, this clone was seen once. The rearrangement joins TRBV2 to TRBJ2-5, with a possible D match to TRBD1 (6 bases). The germline CDR1 and CDR2 sequences are SNHLY and FYNNEI. Between the trimmed V and J ends, which lost 1 base and 5 bases, there was a span of 8 bases. The CDR3 covers 13 residues. The chain's CDR3 is CASSEGGRETQYF. The CDR3 DNA follows: TGTGCCAGCAGTGAAGGGGGGCGGGAGACCCAGTACTTC. The entire variable domain, with the rest obtained from reference TRBV2 and TRBJ2-5, is as follows: EPEVTQTPSHQVTQMGQEVILRCVPISNHLYFYWYRQILGQKVEFLVSFYNNEISEKSEIFDDQFSVERPDGSNFTLKIRSTKLEDSAMYFCASSEGGRETQYFGPGTRLLVL.

V is TRBV27 and J is TRBJ2-7; D may be TRBD2 (6 bases). V gave up 6 bases and J gave up 0 bases, with 18 bases separating them. This CDR3 has 16 residues. Germline loops: CDR1 MNHEY, CDR2 SMNVEV (reference sequence). CDR3 region: CASRSLGGAYSYEQYF. The CDR3, as DNA: TGTGCCAGCAGATCCCTAGGCGGGGCCTACTCCTACGAGCAGTACTTC.

This clone has just one count. This chain uses TRBV6-4 with TRBJ2-6; D is possibly TRBD2 (6 bases). Germline assignment: CDR1 MRHNA and CDR2 SNTAGT. Trimming removed 2 bases at V and 4 bases at J, with 9 bases between. The CDR3 length is 15 residues. Written as DNA, the CDR3 is TGTGCCAGCAGTGACCGAGGAGGGGGGGCCAACGTCCTGACTTTC. This codes for CASSDRGGGANVLTF.

The genes are TRBV19 and TRBJ1-4; TRBD1 agrees at 8 bases. CDR1 and CDR2 from the germline V gene are LNHDA and SQIVND (reference sequence). V was pared by 3 bases and J by 5 bases, with 2 bases of the junction left unmatched. The CDR3 extends over 14 amino acids. The CDR3 reads CASSMGDRNEKLFF. In DNA form, the CDR3 reads TGTGCCAGTAGTATGGGGGACAGGAATGAAAAACTGTTTTTT.

The genes are TRBV7-2 and TRBJ1-5; D remains ambiguous. The V end was cut by 5 bases, the J end by 3 bases, with 5 bases between. This CDR3 contains 12 residues. Germline CDR1 is SGHTA and CDR2 is FQGNSA. CDR3 in DNA: TGTGCCAGCAGCCTGTACAATCAGCCCCAGCATTTT. It specifies CASSLYNQPQHF.

V and J are TRBV2 and TRBJ1-5, with TRBD1 matching 7 bases. The CDR3 has 15 residues. Trimming took 4 bases from V and 6 from J; bases not matched to a gene: 9. Germline V CDR1 and CDR2: SNHLY, FYNNEI. The CDR3 region is CASSVERGRGQPQHF. DNA for the CDR3: TGTGCCAGCAGTGTCGAAAGGGGGCGAGGTCAGCCCCAGCATTTT.

This clone appeared a single time. In DNA form, the CDR3 reads TGTGCCACCAGCAGAGATCTAGGGGAGGGCTACGAGCAGTACTTC. It is translated as CATSRDLGEGYEQYF. The rearrangement links TRBV15 to TRBJ2-7; 7 positions match TRBD2. CDR3 length: 15 amino acids. CDR1 LNHNV and CDR2 YYDKDF come from the germline V gene (reference sequence). V was pared by 0 bases and J by 3 bases, with 5 bases of the junction left unmatched.

The chain recombines TRBV5-4 with TRBJ1-5; perhaps TRBD1 as D (6 bases). Germline loops: CDR1 SGHNT, CDR2 YYREEE (reference sequence). Trimming removed 3 bases from V and 2 bases from J, with 9 bases in between. The CDR3 sequence is 14 residues long. CDR3 amino acids: CASSSDSGNQPQHF. The CDR3 bases are TGTGCCAGCAGCTCGGACAGCGGCAATCAGCCCCAGCATTTT.

This chain joins TRBV7-2 and TRBJ2-2; D is perhaps TRBD1 (6 bases). Germline V gene data show CDR1 as SGHTA and CDR2 as FQGNSA. This CDR3 spans 16 amino acids. Trimming pared 1 base from V and 1 base from J, leaving 10 bases between. CDR3 nucleotide sequence: TGTGCCAGCAGCTTAGGACAGGTCCTGAACACCGGGGAGCTGTTTTTT. Translating it yields CASSLGQVLNTGELFF.

The chain is built from TRBV6-1 and TRBJ1-2; TRBD1 matches at 8 bases. The CDR3 consists of 16 residues. Per the germline V gene, CDR1 is MNHNS and CDR2 is SASEGT. Trimming at V came to 1 base and at J to 7 bases, leaving 11 bases not matched to a gene. CDR3 loop: CASSEGWLQGARGYTF. In nucleotides, the CDR3 is TGTGCCAGCAGTGAAGGTTGGTTGCAGGGGGCGCGTGGCTACACCTTC.